These 10 T cell receptor beta chains were all obtained from the same sample, sequenced in a study of blood T cells in healthy people across ages. For the second PCR, which ran for about 6 to 12 cycles, a sample-barcoded 5' primer and a J-beta primer mix were used. TCRdb recomputed calls from the 5' RACE reads with MiXCR, one row per CDR3 protein. The sample has about 1.1 million distinct CDR3 sequences; around two fifths are singletons. Sequencing was carried out using blood. The source is a man in his late teens or twenties in good health.

This clonotype has more than one count but fewer than ten. The chain is built from TRBV18 and TRBJ1-2; 10 positions agree with TRBD1. CDR1 is KGHSH and CDR2 is LQKENI in the germline V gene. Trimming took 3 bases from V and 6 from J; bases not matched to a gene: 7. There are 15 residues in the CDR3. CDR3 residues: CASSPIPGQGNGYTF. The CDR3 nucleotides read TGTGCCAGCTCACCGATACCGGGACAGGGGAATGGCTACACCTTC.

This clonotype was seen repeatedly, ten times or more. The V call is TRBV12-3 or TRBV12-4, the J call TRBJ2-3; D perhaps matches TRBD1 (5 bases). This CDR3 contains 15 residues. The germline V and J ends were trimmed by 4 bases and 2 bases, with 13 bases remaining between them. The CDR3 coding sequence is TGTGCCAGCAGTTCCCGACAGTATTCCACAGATACGCAGTATTTT. It translates to CASSSRQYSTDTQYF.

For the CDR3, the DNA is TGTGCCAGCAGCGAAACGGGACGGAATCCCTATGGCTACACCTTC. Its translation is CASSETGRNPYGYTF. V gene TRBV7-2 combines with J gene TRBJ1-2, with D possibly matching TRBD1 (5 bases). Germline V gene sequence: CDR1 SGHTA, CDR2 FQGNSA. The CDR3 has 15 amino acids. Between the trimmed V and J ends, which lost 5 bases and 4 bases, there was a span of 17 bases.

This rearrangement joins TRBV12-3 or TRBV12-4 to TRBJ1-2; D remains unclear. V was pared by 7 bases and J by 7 bases, with 25 bases between. CDR3 size: 16 residues. The chain's CDR3 is CASTPPVAFGRAGYTF. CDR3 nucleotides: TGTGCCAGCACCCCTCCGGTAGCATTTGGAAGGGCTGGCTACACCTTC.

This clonotype showed up just a few times. V gene TRBV27 combines with J gene TRBJ1-2; D is possibly TRBD1 (6 bases). Trimming took off 4 bases at V and 6 bases at J, with 12 bases between the two ends. Germline V gene data show CDR1 as MNHEY and CDR2 as SMNVEV (reference sequence). The CDR3 spans 13 residues. CDR3 in DNA: TGTGCCAGCAGTTCACACAGGGCCAATGGCTACACCTTC. This gives the protein CASSSHRANGYTF.

In its sample, this clonotype was seen a few times. The chain joins TRBV25-1 to TRBJ2-3; TRBD2 aligns across 9 bases. Trimming took 1 base from V and 0 from J; bases not matched to a gene: 8. Germline V gene sequence: CDR1 MGHDK, CDR2 SYGVNS. This CDR3 contains 18 residues. CDR3 residues: CASSEFKGTSGSTDTQYF. DNA for the CDR3: TGTGCCAGCAGTGAATTCAAGGGCACTAGCGGGAGCACAGATACGCAGTATTTT.

Notes on this clonotype: This sequence may be a read error, since a much larger clone differs from it by one base. The chain couples TRBV27 to TRBJ1-2; the D gene is possibly TRBD1 (5 bases). Germline lookup yields CDR1 MNHEY and CDR2 SMNVEV (reference sequence). This CDR3 region has 13 residues. CDR3 coding DNA: TGTGCCAGCAGCAGCACAGGCGCCTATGGCCACACCTTC. Protein sequence: CASSSTGAYGHTF.

The CDR3 nucleotides read TGTGCCAGCAGTAAAAAAGCAGGGGAAATTAATGAAAAACTGTTTTTT. It is translated as CASSKKAGEINEKLFF. J is TRBJ1-4 and V is TRBV28, with D possibly matching TRBD1 (6 bases). CDR3 length equals 16 residues. Trimming took 5 bases from V and 4 from J, leaving 17 bases between them. Germline CDR1 MDHEN, CDR2 SYDVKM.

The chain uses TRBV7-2 and TRBJ1-2; weak D call: TRBD1 (5 bases). The length of the CDR3 is 15 residues. Trimming removed 5 bases at V and 2 bases at J, with 15 bases between. Per germline, CDR1 SGHTA and CDR2 FQGNSA. The CDR3 DNA sequence: TGTGCCAGCAGCAAAGAGGGGAATTTGAACTATGGCTACACCTTC. Translation gives CASSKEGNLNYGYTF.

This chain's CDR3 is CASSLHRVHNEQFF. The DNA of the CDR3 is TGTGCCAGCAGTCTCCATCGGGTTCACAATGAGCAGTTCTTC. The chain is built from TRBV12-3 or TRBV12-4 and TRBJ2-1; D remains unclear. The V end lost 5 bases, the J end lost 5 bases, and 13 bases lay between the germline ends. The CDR3 contains 14 residues.